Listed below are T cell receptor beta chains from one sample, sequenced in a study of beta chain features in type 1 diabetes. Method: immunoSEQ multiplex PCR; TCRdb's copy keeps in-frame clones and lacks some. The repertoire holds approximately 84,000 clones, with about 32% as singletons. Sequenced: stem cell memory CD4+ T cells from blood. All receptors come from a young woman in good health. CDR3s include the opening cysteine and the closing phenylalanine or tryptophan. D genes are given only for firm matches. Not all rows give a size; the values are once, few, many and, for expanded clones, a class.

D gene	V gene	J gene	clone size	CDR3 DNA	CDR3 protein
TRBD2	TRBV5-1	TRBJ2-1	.	TGCGCCAGCAGCTTGGCCATACTAGCGGGAGACGTGGGTGAGCAGTTCTTC	CASSLAILAGDVGEQFF
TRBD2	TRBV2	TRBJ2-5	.	TGTGCCAGCAGAGGTCTACTAGCGGGCGAAGAGACCCAGTACTTC	CASRGLLAGEETQYF
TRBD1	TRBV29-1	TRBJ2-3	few	TGCAGCGTGGGCGGGACAGGCGGCACAGATACGCAGTATTTT	CSVGGTGGTDTQYF
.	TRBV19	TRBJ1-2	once	TGTGCCAGTAACCTGGGGCCCGGTGGCTACACCTTC	CASNLGPGGYTF
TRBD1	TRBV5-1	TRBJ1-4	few	TGCGCCAGCAGCCTGGACAGGGCCACGGGGGAAAAACTGTTTTTT	CASSLDRATGEKLFF
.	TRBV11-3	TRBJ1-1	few	TGTGCCAGCAGCCCCGGGACAAGGGACGGAGGTAGCACTGAAGCTTTCTTT	CASSPGTRDGGSTEAFF
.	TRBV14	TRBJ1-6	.	TGTGCCAGCAGCCCTCGGACAGATTCACCCCTCCACTTT	CASSPRTDSPLHF
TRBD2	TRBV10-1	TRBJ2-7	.	TGCGCCAGCGGGACCGGCGGGAGCTCCTACGAGCAGTACTTC	CASGTGGSSYEQYF
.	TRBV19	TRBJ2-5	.	TGTGCCAGTAGCTACAACAGGGCGGGTGCAGAGACCCAGTACTTC	CASSYNRAGAETQYF
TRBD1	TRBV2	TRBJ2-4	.	TGTGCCAGCAGTATAGCCGGGACAGTGGTCATTCAGTACTTC	CASSIAGTVVIQYF
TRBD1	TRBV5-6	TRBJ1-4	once	TGTGCCAGCAGCTCCGGGACAGTTGAAAAACTGTTTTTT	CASSSGTVEKLFF
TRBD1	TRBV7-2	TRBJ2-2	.	TGTGCCAGCAGCTTGGGACAGGGGAACACCGGGGAGCTGTTTTTT	CASSLGQGNTGELFF
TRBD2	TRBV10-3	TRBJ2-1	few	TGTGCCATCAGTGACCTAGCGGGAGGTTCGTACAATGAGCAGTTCTTC	CAISDLAGGSYNEQFF
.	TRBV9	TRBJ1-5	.	TGTGCCAGCAGCGTAGGAGGGACACAGCCCCAGCATTTT	CASSVGGTQPQHF
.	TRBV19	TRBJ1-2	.	TGTGCCAGTAGTTTCCGGCGGCCTGACTATGGCTACACCTTC	CASSFRRPDYGYTF
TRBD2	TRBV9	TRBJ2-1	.	TGTGCCAGCAGCCCCGGGGGGGTTACTAGCGTTCGTGAGCAGTTCTTC	CASSPGGVTSVREQFF
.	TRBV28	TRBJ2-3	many	TGTGCCAGCAGTTCCTTAGTGGATACGCAGTATTTT	CASSSLVDTQYF
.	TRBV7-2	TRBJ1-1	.	TGTGCCAGCAGCTTCCCGGGAGGCCAGAACACTGAAGCTTTCTTT	CASSFPGGQNTEAFF
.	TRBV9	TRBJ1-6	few	TGTGCCAGCAGCGCGACAGATGAAAGCTCACCCCTCCACTTT	CASSATDESSPLHF
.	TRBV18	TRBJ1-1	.	TGTGCCAGCTCACAGGGGGAGAACACTGAAGCTTTCTTT	CASSQGENTEAFF
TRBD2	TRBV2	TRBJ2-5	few	TGTGCCAGCAGATCTATTCTAGCGGGAGATTCTGAGACCCAGTACTTC	CASRSILAGDSETQYF
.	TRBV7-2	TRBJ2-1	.	TGTGCCAGCACCTCAAGCAGGGGCCGTTACAATGAGCAGTTCTTC	CASTSSRGRYNEQFF
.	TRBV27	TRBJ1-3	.	TGTGCCAGCAGTCGGTCAGGGGCGGGAAACACCATATATTTT	CASSRSGAGNTIYF
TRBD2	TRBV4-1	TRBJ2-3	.	TGCGCCAGCAGCCTCTTACTAGCGGGGGGGGCAGATACGCAGTATTTT	CASSLLLAGGADTQYF